Each of the 32 T cell receptor beta chains below was sequenced from the same sample in a study of blood T cell repertoires in COVID-19. The data were produced by immunoSEQ multiplex PCR, yet TCRdb's version contains in-frame clones alone and is incomplete. The sample shows 120,000 or so clones, 88% of them seen only once. Sequenced input: peripheral blood. The receptor source for this set is a man between 45 and 60 years old with acute or convalescent COVID-19.

The V and J genes are TRBV6-1 and TRBJ1-2, with TRBD1 as a possible D gene (6 bases). The CDR3 is 13 amino acids. V lost 2 bases and J 4 bases, leaving 8 bases between the germline ends. Per germline, CDR1 MNHNS and CDR2 SASEGT. CDR3 DNA: TGTGCCAGCAGTGAAAACAGGGTCTATGGCTACACCTTC. As protein: CASSENRVYGYTF.

This chain connects TRBV19 to TRBJ1-2; D is unresolved. The germline V gene encodes CDR1 LNHDA and CDR2 SQIVND (reference sequence). This CDR3 comprises 13 residues. V was cut by 7 bases and J by 0 bases, with 9 bases left in between. Here the CDR3 reads CASTPGANYGYTF. The CDR3 DNA reads as TGTGCCAGTACCCCCGGTGCTAACTATGGCTACACCTTC.

The chain employs TRBV6-5 and TRBJ2-1; 10 bases fit TRBD2. V was pared by 8 bases and J by 2 bases, with 0 bases of the junction left unmatched. Germline V CDR1 and CDR2: MNHEY, SVGAGI. The CDR3 sequence is 13 residues long. The CDR3 nucleotides read TGTGCCAGCGGACTAGCGGCCTACAATGAGCAGTTCTTC. This gives the protein CASGLAAYNEQFF.

CDR3: CASRLGGAMGYEQYF. The CDR3 DNA is TGTGCCAGCAGACTGGGGGGAGCGATGGGCTACGAGCAGTACTTC. The J gene is TRBJ2-7, the V gene TRBV27; maybe TRBD2 (6 bases). The CDR3 is made up of 15 amino acids. Trimming left V 6 bases short and J 3 bases short, with 18 bases between. Germline-derived CDR1 and CDR2 are MNHEY and SMNVEV (reference sequence).

V and J are TRBV6-2 or TRBV6-3 and TRBJ2-7; 8 positions match TRBD2. The trim removed 0 bases at V and 7 bases at J, leaving 8 bases unmatched. This CDR3 comprises 15 residues. Germline V gives CDR1 MNHEY, CDR2 SVGEGT. In DNA form, the CDR3 reads TGTGCCAGCAGTTACTCCCCGGGACTAGGGGGGGAGCAGTACTTC. Translated, it gives CASSYSPGLGGEQYF.

The chain uses TRBV19 and TRBJ2-3, with TRBD2 matching over 9 bases. This CDR3 is built from 15 residues. In germline, CDR1 is LNHDA, CDR2 SQIVND (reference sequence). J gave up 6 bases and V 3 bases, and 7 bases lay outside the gene matches. The CDR3 DNA sequence: TGTGCCAGTAGTATTTCCGCTAGCGGGATCGATACGCAGTATTTT. Translating it yields CASSISASGIDTQYF.

This chain connects TRBV12-5 to TRBJ2-1, with TRBD1 as a possible D gene (6 bases). V was clipped by 4 bases and J by 0 bases, with 7 bases between them. The length of the CDR3 is 14 residues. In germline, CDR1 is LGHNT, CDR2 FRNRAP. CDR3 DNA: TGTGCTAGTGGTTCAGGGGACTCCTACAATGAGCAGTTCTTC. Translation: CASGSGDSYNEQFF.

This chain joins TRBV24-1 and TRBJ2-2, with 14 bases fitting TRBD2. The CDR3 consists of 18 residues. In germline, CDR1 is KGHDR, CDR2 SFDVKD. The ends lost 3 bases at V and 6 bases at J; junction bases unmatched: 8. The CDR3 reads CATSDRPGLAGVAGELFF. As DNA, the CDR3 is TGTGCCACCAGTGATCGGCCGGGACTAGCGGGAGTAGCCGGGGAGCTGTTTTTT.

The chain combines TRBV6-4 with TRBJ2-2; 7 bases match TRBD2. The CDR3 extends over 15 amino acids. The germline CDR1 and CDR2 sequences are MRHNA and SNTAGT. Germline trimming cut 2 bases from V and 6 bases from J; bases unmatched to any gene: 6. CDR3 sequence reads: CASSDDIGLAGELFF. As DNA, the CDR3 is TGTGCCAGCAGTGACGATATAGGACTAGCCGGGGAGCTGTTTTTT.

The rearrangement links TRBV6-6 to TRBJ1-1, with TRBD1 as a possible D gene (6 bases). The CDR3 has 11 residues. The V gene lost 5 bases and the J gene lost 8 bases, with 9 bases spanning the gap. CDR1 and CDR2 (germline): MNHNY, SVGAGI (reference sequence). The CDR3 protein is CASSPDSEAFF. The CDR3 bases are TGTGCCAGCAGTCCGGACAGCGAAGCTTTCTTT.

V and J are TRBV19 and TRBJ1-5, with D possibly being TRBD1 (5 bases). The CDR3 consists of 15 residues. Germline lookup yields CDR1 LNHDA and CDR2 SQIVND (reference sequence). V lost 7 bases and J 2 bases, leaving 15 bases between the germline ends. CDR3: CASTSDRGGNQPQHF. As DNA, the CDR3 is TGTGCCAGTACCTCCGACCGGGGGGGCAATCAGCCCCAGCATTTT.

The chain combines TRBV29-1 with TRBJ1-2; TRBD1 aligns across 7 bases. The CDR3 loop spans 12 amino acids. CDR1 and CDR2 (germline): SQVTM, ANQGSEA. Germline trimming cut 5 bases from V and 1 base from J; bases unmatched to any gene: 1. The CDR3 sequence is CSVRDSNYGYTF. The DNA of the CDR3 is TGCAGCGTTCGGGACAGTAACTATGGCTACACCTTC.

This sequence joins TRBV4-1 and TRBJ1-6; D may be TRBD1 (6 bases). V was shortened by 6 bases and J by 5 bases, with 14 bases between the two germline ends. CDR1 and CDR2 from the germline V gene are MGHRA and YSYEKL. The CDR3 contains 15 residues. As DNA, the CDR3 is TGCGCCAGCAGTCACCGACAGGATAATAATTCACCCCTCCACTTT. Its translation is CASSHRQDNNSPLHF.

The CDR3 sequence is CASSNKGDQPQHF. In nucleotides, the CDR3 is TGTGCCAGCAGCAACAAGGGGGATCAGCCCCAGCATTTT. The V call is TRBV6-5, the J call TRBJ1-5, with D possibly TRBD1 on 6 matching bases. V was trimmed by 6 bases and J by 5 bases, leaving 11 bases between them. The CDR3 runs 13 residues. Germline lookup yields CDR1 MNHEY and CDR2 SVGAGI.

The chain uses TRBV5-1 and TRBJ2-2, with no clear D. The germline CDR1 and CDR2 sequences are SGHRS and YFSETQ. There are 14 residues in the CDR3. Between the trimmed V and J ends, which lost 4 bases and 5 bases, there was a span of 12 bases. In DNA form, the CDR3 reads TGCGCCAGCAGCCACAACCCCCTTACCGGGGAGCTGTTTTTT. Protein sequence: CASSHNPLTGELFF. The variable domain in full, with the rest retrieved from reference TRBV5-1 and TRBJ2-2, is KAGVTQTPRYLIKTRGQQVTLSCSPISGHRSVSWYQQTPGQGLQFLFEYFSETQRNKGNFPGRFSGRQFSNSRSEMNVSTLELGDSALYLCASSHNPLTGELFFGEGSRLTVL.

The chain has TRBV19 and TRBJ1-6, with 8 bases matching TRBD1. The CDR3 consists of 17 residues. The junction had 11 bases not matched to a gene; V was cut back by 1 base and J by 9 bases. Germline-derived CDR1 and CDR2 are LNHDA and SQIVND (reference sequence). CDR3 nucleotides: TGTGCCAGTAGTATAGGACGGGACAGGCAAAGGTCTTCACCCCTCCACTTT. Protein: CASSIGRDRQRSSPLHF.

The genes are TRBV24-1 and TRBJ1-5; perhaps TRBD1 as D (5 bases). CDR3 length equals 17 residues. Germline V gene sequence: CDR1 KGHDR, CDR2 SFDVKD. V lost 2 bases and J lost 4, with 17 bases in between. The CDR3 DNA sequence: TGTGCCACCAGTGATTCCAGGGTCGGCGCCTTAAATCAGCCCCAGCATTTT. The encoded protein is CATSDSRVGALNQPQHF.

The chain has TRBV7-7 and TRBJ2-5; TRBD2 aligns across 7 bases. V lost 1 base, J lost 4 bases, and 9 bases stayed unmatched. The CDR3 length is 16 residues. The germline gives CDR1 SSHAT, CDR2 FNYEAQ (reference sequence). CDR3: CASSLGSGGGGETQYF. The DNA for the CDR3 is TGTGCCAGCAGCTTAGGTTCGGGAGGAGGAGGAGAGACCCAGTACTTC.

The chain has TRBV5-4 and TRBJ2-7; no reliable D call. CDR1 and CDR2 from the germline V gene are SGHNT and YYREEE (reference sequence). The CDR3 is made up of 11 amino acids. V lost 5 bases and J 4 bases, leaving 7 bases between the germline ends. The CDR3: CASSQEYEQYF. The CDR3 DNA follows: TGTGCCAGCAGTCAAGAGTACGAGCAGTACTTC.

The rearrangement uses TRBV25-1 and TRBJ1-1; D remains ambiguous. The CDR3 totals 13 residues. V was cut by 5 bases and J by 2 bases, with 9 bases left in between. In germline, CDR1 is MGHDK, CDR2 SYGVNS. CDR3 in DNA: TGTGCCAGCAGTCTTCAAGCTAACACTGAAGCTTTCTTT. Its translation: CASSLQANTEAFF. Full variable domain (outside the CDR3, taken from reference TRBV25-1 and TRBJ1-1): EADIYQTPRYLVIGTGKKITLECSQTMGHDKMYWYQQDPGMELHLIHYSYGVNSTEKGDLSSESTVSRIRTEHFPLTLESARPSHTSQYLCASSLQANTEAFFGQGTRLTVV.

The V gene is TRBV7-8, the J gene TRBJ1-5, with D possibly matching TRBD1 (5 bases). CDR1 SGHVS and CDR2 FQNEAQ come from the germline V gene. Trimming pared 6 bases from V and 2 bases from J, leaving 11 bases between. The CDR3 is 14 amino acids. DNA for the CDR3: TGTGCCAGCAGACGGGACTTAGGCAATCAGCCCCAGCATTTT. Translated, it gives CASRRDLGNQPQHF.

This rearrangement joins TRBV9 to TRBJ2-1, with 9 bases identical to TRBD2. The CDR3 loop spans 16 amino acids. Germline CDR1 reads SGDLS; CDR2 reads YYNGEE. V shed 0 bases, J shed 5 bases, and the junction held 6 bases outside the gene matches. CDR3 coding DNA: TGTGCCAGCAGCGTAGATCCCCCTAGCGGGAACAATGAGCAGTTCTTC. It is translated as CASSVDPPSGNNEQFF.

This clone was recorded a few times. The gene calls are TRBV19 and TRBJ2-3; possibly TRBD1 for D (6 bases). This CDR3 comprises 16 residues. Germline lookup yields CDR1 LNHDA and CDR2 SQIVND (reference sequence). The ends were cut back, 4 bases at V and 0 bases at J, with 14 bases in the middle. This CDR3 reads CASSTVGTSSTDTQYF. In DNA form, the CDR3 reads TGTGCCAGTAGTACAGTCGGGACATCTAGCACAGATACGCAGTATTTT.

V usage is TRBV27 and J usage is TRBJ1-6, with D uncertain. The CDR3 length is 15 residues. Germline lookup yields CDR1 MNHEY and CDR2 SMNVEV (reference sequence). V was cut by 5 bases and J by 5 bases, with 13 bases left in between. CDR3 coding DNA: TGTGCCAGCAGTAGAGGGAAAACCGATAATTCACCCCTCCACTTT. It yields the protein CASSRGKTDNSPLHF.

The CDR3 nucleotides are TGTGCCAGCAGCGCGTCTAGCGGGAGAGATACGCAGTATTTT. The encoded protein is CASSASSGRDTQYF. The chain uses TRBV9 and TRBJ2-3, with 10 bases matching TRBD2. The junction had 3 bases not matched to a gene; V was cut back by 3 bases and J by 5 bases. Germline V gene sequence: CDR1 SGDLS, CDR2 YYNGEE. This CDR3 has 14 residues. Based on the CDR3 plus reference TRBV9 and TRBJ2-3, the full variable domain is DSGVTQTPKHLITATGQRVTLRCSPRSGDLSVYWYQQSLDQGLQFLIQYYNGEERAKGNILERFSAQQFPDLHSELNLSSLELGDSALYFCASSASSGRDTQYFGPGTRLTVL.

This sequence joins TRBV7-8 and TRBJ2-7, with 8 bases that match TRBD1. Trimming removed 5 bases from V and 4 bases from J; junction bases left unmatched: 10. The CDR3 has 15 residues. In germline, CDR1 is SGHVS, CDR2 FQNEAQ. In DNA, the CDR3 is TGTGCCAGCAGCAACACAGGACAGGGCCAGTACGAGCAGTACTTC. This codes for CASSNTGQGQYEQYF.

The chain employs TRBV6-5 and TRBJ2-7, with D perhaps TRBD2 (5 bases). The CDR3 length is 15 residues. Germline CDR1 MNHEY, CDR2 SVGAGI. Deletions cut 0 bases from V and 0 bases from J, with 9 bases between. CDR3 DNA: TGTGCCAGCAGTTACTCCCTGGGGAGCTCCTACGAGCAGTACTTC. It translates to CASSYSLGSSYEQYF.

This rearrangement joins TRBV19 to TRBJ2-1, with D possibly being TRBD2 (5 bases). The CDR3 covers 15 residues. CDR1 and CDR2 (germline): LNHDA, SQIVND (reference sequence). Deletions cut 2 bases from V and 7 bases from J, with 15 bases between. CDR3 DNA sequence: TGTGCCAGTAGTATACAGAGGGAGCTTAGGAATGAGCAGTTCTTC. Protein sequence: CASSIQRELRNEQFF. Complete variable domain (other parts from reference TRBV19 and TRBJ2-1): DGGITQSPKYLFRKEGQNVTLSCEQNLNHDAMYWYRQDPGQGLRLIYYSQIVNDFQKGDIAEGYSVSREKKESFPLTVTSAQKNPTAFYLCASSIQRELRNEQFFGPGTRLTVL.

V and J are TRBV11-2 and TRBJ1-4; TRBD1 is a possible D gene (5 bases). The CDR3 spans 15 residues. CDR1 SGHAT and CDR2 FQNNGV come from the germline V gene. V shed 5 bases and J shed 5 bases, with 15 bases lying between them. CDR3 sequence (DNA): TGTGCCAGCAGCATCTCCGACAGTTCCAATGAAAAACTGTTTTTT. This translates into CASSISDSSNEKLFF. Complete variable domain (other parts from reference TRBV11-2 and TRBJ1-4): EAGVAQSPRYKIIEKRQSVAFWCNPISGHATLYWYQQILGQGPKLLIQFQNNGVVDDSQLPKDRFSAERLKGVDSTLKIQPAKLEDSAVYLCASSISDSSNEKLFFGSGTQLSVL.

The chain joins TRBV3-1 (or the pseudogene TRBV3-2) to TRBJ2-2, with TRBD2 identical over 13 bases. Germline lookup yields CDR1 LGHDT and CDR2 YNNKEL (reference sequence). This CDR3 is built from 17 residues. J lost 2 bases, V lost 4 bases, and 4 bases had no gene match. Here the CDR3 DNA reads TGTGCCAGCAGCCCGGGACTAGCGGGGCTCAACACCGGGGAGCTGTTTTTT. It yields the protein CASSPGLAGLNTGELFF.

This clone was counted a few times. The CDR3 loop reads CASSPGQPNTEAFF. Here the CDR3 DNA reads TGTGCCAGTAGCCCGGGACAGCCGAACACTGAAGCTTTCTTT. The chain couples TRBV19 to TRBJ1-1; 7 bases line up with TRBD1. V was clipped by 6 bases and J by 1 base; unmatched bases: 5. This CDR3 is 14 amino acids long. Germline V gene data show CDR1 as LNHDA and CDR2 as SQIVND (reference sequence).

The rearrangement uses TRBV11-2 and TRBJ2-5; the match to TRBD2 covers 7 bases. The CDR3 loop spans 13 amino acids. V was pared by 5 bases and J by 3 bases, with 3 bases of the junction left unmatched. Germline V lookup: CDR1 SGHAT, CDR2 FQNNGV. CDR3 DNA: TGTGCCAGCAGCCCAGGACTAGAAGAGACCCAGTACTTC. Translated, it gives CASSPGLEETQYF.